One TCR beta chain is described in this entry. No antigen is known for it. No base quality information exists; no much larger clone differs at one position. This entry belongs to a study of cytomegalovirus exposure and HLA in healthy donors (dated by TCRdb to between 2016 and 2019). Context from the whole study: An earlier analysis of some 500 of the donors reported approximately 270 Gb of sequence data and roughly 110 million unique TCR beta sequences from about 180 million T cells. A separate validation cohort of 100 to 150 different subjects was used in addition to the 666-subject first cohort. A later analysis re-analyzed previously published TCR beta repertoires from roughly 600 donors and added high-resolution HLA genotyping to study TCR occurrence patterns. To predict cytomegalovirus infection status, the study combined high-throughput TCR immunosequencing, statistical association of individual TCRs with disease status, and machine learning. Genome-wide SNP genotypes for about three fifths of the 666 donors were used in a later genetic analysis, which treated that subset as a discovery cohort. The aim of the study was to test whether cataloging public T cell receptors could identify signatures of past pathogen exposure. Typing coverage varied by locus: roughly 620-640 donors for A, B, C, DRB1 and DQB1; approximately 560 for DQA1; approximately 610 for DPA1; approximately 450 for DPB1. To decide whether each TCR beta V gene segment behaved as functional or pseudogenic, an earlier analysis of some 580 of the donors relied on high-throughput TCR beta sequencing. The genetic ancestry cluster associated with self-reported Caucasian donors included 65% to 90% of the roughly 400 genotyped donors. Approximately 330 gigabases of sequencing data and around 85 million unique TCR sequences made up an early release that covered several hundred HLA-typed donors. Class I and class II HLA loci were covered by the typing at four-digit resolution. Donor age, sex, ethnicity and CMV serostatus were collected together with the repertoire data. The study profiled the T cell repertoires of more than 500 subjects by immunosequencing and related them to cytomegalovirus serostatus. Rather than drawing on any new phenotypic data, the later analysis identified candidate immune exposures from TCR beta sequences and the way those sequences occurred across donors. All discovery cohort repertoires had been generated using a single sequencing platform. Roughly five DR-DQ haplotypes were handled as single units for association and clustering because linkage in the cohort was strong. On average, roughly 240,000 unique TCR beta nucleotide sequences were sequenced per donor among 398 genotyped donors of the cohort, with roughly 20% of those sequences being non-productive.

In total, about 650 healthy bone marrow donors made up the cohort. At the time of sampling, every cohort member was nominally healthy, though immune exposures that went unrecorded were likely present. The donor tested CMV seropositive, placing the donor among the 250 to 350 seropositive members of the cohort. Each donor provided a peripheral blood sample, and peripheral blood mononuclear cells were used for TCR beta sequencing. Genomic DNA extraction from the blood cell samples was performed with the Qiagen DNeasy Blood Extraction Kit. The paper's findings and limits, for the study overall: According to a later genetic analysis, donors in an Asian-associated ancestry cluster had fewer N-insertions in productive TCRs than the approximately 650-donor mean. Because HLA typing was missing for some donors at each locus, association tests included only the typed subset. In the study, about 150 TCR beta chains were listed as associated with cytomegalovirus. A later analysis found that HLA-associated TCR beta chains were more clonally expanded and had lower generation probabilities than equally common non-associated chains. In a later analysis, most CMV-associated TCR beta chains were found to appear HLA-restricted, with HLA associations seemingly driven largely by CMV exposure. In a later analysis, the rate of TCR association differed among HLA loci, with DRB1 alleles having the most associated TCRs and HLA-C alleles having the fewest. According to a later analysis, parvovirus B19, influenza, CMV and Epstein-Barr virus appeared linked to several top co-occurrence clusters. In a later analysis, 15,000 to 20,000 TCR beta sequences were associated with specific HLA alleles at a false discovery rate of 0.05. A further reported finding was that TCR beta sequences accurately predicted the HLA-A and HLA-B alleles for most subjects in the first cohort. In this cohort, only TCR beta chains were sequenced, and detectable features were limited by the absence of alpha or paired-chain data. An earlier analysis of around 600 of the donors showed that most TCR beta V segments appeared in productive rearrangements either about 90% or about 30% of the time, which broadly matched IMGT annotations. In vitro tests confirmed that three of the cytomegalovirus-associated TCR beta chains recognize cytomegalovirus antigens. The authors suggested that the approach could potentially be generalized to other disease states and immunological phenotypes. Because the 87-base-pair reads could not distinguish some IMGT-functional V segments, including TRBV6-2 and TRBV6-3, those segments were excluded. The presence/absence analyses assumed that sequencing depth was roughly uniform across donors, and that assumption may not be true. The only immune exposure information available for the cohort was CMV serostatus. Across donors, most TCR sequences were observed very rarely, whereas some public TCRs were present in many individuals. The sequencing pipeline was judged likely to have produced a cluster of highly shared sequence variants as a technical artifact. Cytomegalovirus status was reported to be diagnosed by the classifier with high specificity and sensitivity in both the original and validation cohorts. Strong co-occurrence of HLA alleles, especially DR and DQ, made assigning TCR associations to individual alleles difficult. Because counts were too low, about 18 rarely observed V segments, including chromosome 9 orphons, were excluded from the earlier analysis of 500 to 700 of the donors. Linkage disequilibrium might explain the correlated functional status among segregating V segments, but an unknown experimental factor could not be ruled out. In a later genetic analysis, a missense DCLRE1C variant was associated with V-gene and J-gene trimming of TCR beta chains, and the association was replicated in an independent cohort.

Library preparation employed the immunoSEQ multiplex PCR assay. A mixture of 60 forward primers for TCR Vbeta segments and 13 reverse primers for TCR Jbeta segments was used in the multiplex PCR. Amplification of the CDR3 region of rearranged TCR beta genes was performed with a multiplex PCR assay on genomic DNA. The amplified TCR beta libraries were sequenced on the Illumina HiSeq System as 87-base-pair reads. Per the source publication's procedure: A later analysis tallied 75 million to 95 million unique TCR beta chains across the 610 or so repertoires, and about 12 million of those chains were shared by two or more donors. Raw reads were error-corrected and collapsed into unique sequences with a nearest-neighbor algorithm that merged closely related sequences to remove PCR and sequencing errors. CDR3 sequences were aligned to IMGT reference sequences to assign V, D and J gene segments. For a sequence to be retained, a match of at least six nucleotides to both a V gene segment and a J gene segment was required. Rearrangements were classified as productive when the CDR3 lacked stop codons and remained in frame with V and J, and all other rearrangements were classified as non-productive. Following IMGT convention, CDR3 was defined as the stretch from the second conserved V-encoded cysteine up to the conserved J-encoded phenylalanine. The earlier analysis of more than 450 of the donors excluded sequences that lacked an unambiguous match to a single V gene segment. An earlier analysis of just under 600 of the donors called V segments functional above 56.7% productive rearrangements and segregating when the between-donor standard deviation exceeded 5%. A statistical classification framework was developed to diagnose cytomegalovirus status using the catalog of TCR beta chain sequences. In a later analysis, TCR nucleotide sequences were compared against IMGT/GENE-DB human TR gene sequences so that V and J genes could be assigned. In a later analysis, CDR3 sequences and most-parsimonious VDJ recombination scenarios were assigned using the TCRdist pipeline. In a later analysis, each TCR beta chain was defined by its CDR3 amino acid sequence together with its V-gene family, and reads without a unique V-gene family were excluded. To address suspected cross-contamination and a sequencing artifact, a later analysis removed approximately 600 highly shared, low-generation-probability nucleotide sequences. In a later analysis, a clonal expansion index was calculated for each public chain from normalized within-repertoire ranks of inferred template counts. In a later analysis, generation probabilities were computed with a VDJ recombination model fitted to out-of-frame rearrangements, and the resulting probabilities were checked against IGoR. A later analysis scored TCR-TCR, TCR-HLA and TCR-CMV co-occurrence with hypergeometric tests, applying a repertoire-size bias correction to TCR pairs. False discovery rates were estimated in a later analysis by permuting HLA or CMV assignments 20 times. In a later analysis, co-occurring TCRs were grouped using DBSCAN, and TCRdist sequence similarity was added for clustering within HLA-allele-positive subsets. Repertoires with fewer than 30,000 or more than 120,000 public chains, plus five repertoires with anomalous nucleotide sharing, were excluded from co-occurrence clustering. TCRdb took this table from immuneACCESS and kept in-frame rearrangements with V and J called. Such tables lack part of the clones; where checked against another copy, unresolved V genes explain under half of the gap, and the rest is unexplained. The V and J calls and clone size are taken from that table; D and trimming were inferred from the DNA. This sample lists some 140,000 clones; 79% were detected once. Together, the top ten hold about 7% of the sample.

The CDR3, from cysteine to phenylalanine, totals 13 residues. CDR3 DNA only is kept here, 39 bases in frame from base 1. The germline V gene (reference sequence) provides CDR1 SEHNR and CDR2 FQNEAQ. Germline trimming: 5 bases from V, 6 bases from J; junction bases outside gene matches: 4. Sequences were obtained from PBMCs. This receptor was taken from a man aged 35 to 55 in good health and CMV-seropositive. The V gene is TRBV7-9 and the J gene is TRBJ2-1; 7 nucleotides in the junction match TRBD2. The DNA reads TGTGCCAGCAGCCTTACGGGGGGCAATGAGCAGTTCTTC. The translation is CASSLTGGNEQFF. The CDR3 plus the reference TRBV7-9 and TRBJ2-1 genes for the other parts give the full variable domain: DTGVSQNPRHKITKRGQNVTFRCDPISEHNRLYWYRQTLGQGPEFLTYFQNEAQLEKSRLLSDRFSAERPKGSFSTLEIQRTEQGDSAMYLCASSLTGGNEQFFGPGTRLTVL.